This TCR beta chain is from a study of Graves' ophthalmopathy and Graves' hyperthyroidism. The CDR3 is made up of 14 amino acids. After removal of 2 bases from V and 7 bases from J, the junction contained 7 bases not matched to a gene. Germline V gene data show CDR1 as MNHNS and CDR2 as SASEGT. From RNA, the CDR3 regions of TCR beta chains were amplified and sequenced. First-round RT-PCR relied on HTBI primers, and a second-round multiplex PCR came next. TCRdb re-derived calls from the multiplex PCR reads in MiXCR, one entry per CDR3 protein. The table has approximately 1.2 million distinct CDR3 sequences, less than 45% seen once.

The clonotype was recovered from an adult man with Graves' hyperthyroidism. V is TRBV6-1 and J is TRBJ2-5; 7 bases fit TRBD2. The sequenced material came from peripheral blood or thyroid tissue (not recorded which). The CDR3, as DNA: TGTGCCAGCAGTGAATTGGGGGGGACTGGGACCCAGTACTTC. This sequence encodes CASSELGGTGTQYF.